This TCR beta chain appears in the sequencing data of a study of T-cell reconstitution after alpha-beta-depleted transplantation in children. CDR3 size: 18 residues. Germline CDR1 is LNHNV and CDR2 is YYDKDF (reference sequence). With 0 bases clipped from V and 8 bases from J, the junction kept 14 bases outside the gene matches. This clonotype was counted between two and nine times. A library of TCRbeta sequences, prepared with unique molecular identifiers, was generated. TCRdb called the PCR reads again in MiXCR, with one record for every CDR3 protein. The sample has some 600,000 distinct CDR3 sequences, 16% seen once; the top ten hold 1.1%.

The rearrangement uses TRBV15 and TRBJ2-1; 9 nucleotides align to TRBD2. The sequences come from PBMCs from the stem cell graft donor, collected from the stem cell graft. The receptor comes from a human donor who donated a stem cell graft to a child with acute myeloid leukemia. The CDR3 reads CATSREISGGLKVDEQFF. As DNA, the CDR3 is TGTGCCACCAGCAGAGAGATTAGCGGGGGACTCAAAGTGGATGAGCAGTTCTTC.